The entry below describes one T cell receptor beta chain. The sample originates from a study of blood T cell repertoires in COVID-19. CDR1 SGDLS and CDR2 YYNGEE come from the germline V gene. The CDR3 runs to 15 residues. Deletions cut 0 bases from V and 0 bases from J, with 9 bases between. Assay: immunoSEQ multiplex PCR; the TCRdb copy retains only in-frame clones and omits some. The profile shows 25,000 to 35,000 clones, 89% of them singletons. The chain recombines TRBV9 with TRBJ1-1; maybe TRBD1 (5 bases). The TCR sequence derives from a human donor with acute or convalescent COVID-19. The donor label of this sample is uncertain. Specimen: peripheral blood. The CDR3 here is CASSVGGALNTEAFF. CDR3 nucleotides: TGTGCCAGCAGCGTAGGTGGGGCCCTGAACACTGAAGCTTTCTTT.